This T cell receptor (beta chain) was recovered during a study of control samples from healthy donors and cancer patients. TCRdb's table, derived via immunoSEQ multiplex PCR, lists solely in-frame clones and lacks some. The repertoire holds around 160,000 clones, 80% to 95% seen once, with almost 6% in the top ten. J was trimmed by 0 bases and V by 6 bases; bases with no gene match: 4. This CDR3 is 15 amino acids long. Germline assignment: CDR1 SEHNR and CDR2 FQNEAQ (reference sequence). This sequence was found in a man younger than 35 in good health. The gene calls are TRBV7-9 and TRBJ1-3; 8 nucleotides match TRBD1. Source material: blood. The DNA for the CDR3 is TGTGCCAGCAGGGAAGGGACAGGCTCTGGAAACACCATATATTTT. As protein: CASREGTGSGNTIYF.